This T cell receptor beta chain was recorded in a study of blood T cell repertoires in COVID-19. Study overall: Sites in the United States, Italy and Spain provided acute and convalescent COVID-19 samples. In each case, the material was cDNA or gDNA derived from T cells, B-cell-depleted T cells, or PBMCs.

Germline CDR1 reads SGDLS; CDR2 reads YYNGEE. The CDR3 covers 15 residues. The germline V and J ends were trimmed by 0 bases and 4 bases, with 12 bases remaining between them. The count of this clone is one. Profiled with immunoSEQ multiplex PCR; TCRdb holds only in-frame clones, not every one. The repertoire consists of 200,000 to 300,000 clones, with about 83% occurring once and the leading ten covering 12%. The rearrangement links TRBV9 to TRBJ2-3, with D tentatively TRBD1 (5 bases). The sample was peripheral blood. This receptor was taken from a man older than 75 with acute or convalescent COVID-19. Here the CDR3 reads CASSVGAGSPDTQYF. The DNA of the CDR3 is TGTGCCAGCAGCGTAGGGGCAGGGTCCCCAGATACGCAGTATTTT.